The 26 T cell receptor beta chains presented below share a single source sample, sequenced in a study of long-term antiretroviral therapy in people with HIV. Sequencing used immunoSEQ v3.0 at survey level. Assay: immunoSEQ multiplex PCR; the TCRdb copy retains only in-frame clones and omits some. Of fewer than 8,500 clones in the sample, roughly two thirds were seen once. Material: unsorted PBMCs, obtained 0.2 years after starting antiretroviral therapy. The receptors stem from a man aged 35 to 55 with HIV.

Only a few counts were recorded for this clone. CDR3 nucleotides: TGTGCCAGCAGCTTGATACAGGAGAACACTGAAGCTTTCTTT. Its translation is CASSLIQENTEAFF. The chain employs TRBV5-4 and TRBJ1-1; D perhaps matches TRBD1 (5 bases). V dropped 1 base and J dropped 1 base, with 8 bases sitting between them. The CDR3 has 14 amino acids. Germline loops: CDR1 SGHNT, CDR2 YYREEE (reference sequence).

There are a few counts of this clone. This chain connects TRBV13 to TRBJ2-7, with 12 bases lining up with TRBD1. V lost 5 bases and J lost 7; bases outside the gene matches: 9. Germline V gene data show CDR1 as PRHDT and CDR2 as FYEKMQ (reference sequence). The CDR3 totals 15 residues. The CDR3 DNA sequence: TGTGCCAGCAGCCAGGGGGGACAGGGGGCACGGGAGCAGTACTTC. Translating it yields CASSQGGQGAREQYF. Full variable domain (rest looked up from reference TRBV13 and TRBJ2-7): AAGVIQSPRHLIKEKRETATLKCYPIPRHDTVYWYQQGPGQDPQFLISFYEKMQSDKGSIPDRFSAQQFSDYHSELNMSSLELGDSALYFCASSQGGQGAREQYFGPGTRLTVT.

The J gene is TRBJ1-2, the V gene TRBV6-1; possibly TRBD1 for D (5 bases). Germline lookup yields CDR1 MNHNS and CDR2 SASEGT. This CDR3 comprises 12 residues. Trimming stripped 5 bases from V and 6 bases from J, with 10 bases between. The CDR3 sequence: CASSQPRDGYTF. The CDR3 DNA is TGTGCCAGCAGTCAGCCCAGGGATGGCTACACCTTC.

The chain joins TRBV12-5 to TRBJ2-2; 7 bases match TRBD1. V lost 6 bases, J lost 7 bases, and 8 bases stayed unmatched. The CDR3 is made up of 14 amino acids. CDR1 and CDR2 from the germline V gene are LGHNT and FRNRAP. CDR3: CASGLGQVGGELFF. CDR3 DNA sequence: TGTGCTAGTGGACTCGGACAGGTTGGCGGGGAGCTGTTTTTT.

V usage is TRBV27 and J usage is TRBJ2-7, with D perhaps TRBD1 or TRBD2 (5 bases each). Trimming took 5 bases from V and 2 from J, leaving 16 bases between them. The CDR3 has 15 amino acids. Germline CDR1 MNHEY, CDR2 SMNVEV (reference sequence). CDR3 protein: CASSAPGQGAYEQYF. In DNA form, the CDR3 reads TGTGCCAGCAGTGCCCCGGGGCAGGGAGCCTACGAGCAGTACTTC.

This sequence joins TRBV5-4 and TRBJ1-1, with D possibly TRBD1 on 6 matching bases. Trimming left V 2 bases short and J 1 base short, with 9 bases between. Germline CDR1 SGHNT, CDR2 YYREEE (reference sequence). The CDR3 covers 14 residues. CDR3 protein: CASSFETGNTEAFF. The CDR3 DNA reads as TGTGCCAGCAGCTTTGAGACAGGGAACACTGAAGCTTTCTTT. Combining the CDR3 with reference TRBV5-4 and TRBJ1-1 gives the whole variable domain ETGVTQSPTHLIKTRGQQVTLRCSSQSGHNTVSWYQQALGQGPQFIFQYYREEENGRGNFPPRFSGLQFPNYSSELNVNALELDDSALYLCASSFETGNTEAFFGQGTRLTVV.

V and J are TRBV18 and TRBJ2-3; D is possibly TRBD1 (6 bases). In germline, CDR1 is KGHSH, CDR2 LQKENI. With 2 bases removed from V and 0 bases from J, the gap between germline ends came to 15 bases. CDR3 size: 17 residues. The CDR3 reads CASSPLRQGISTDTQYF. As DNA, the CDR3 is TGTGCCAGCTCACCATTGCGGCAGGGGATTAGCACAGATACGCAGTATTTT.

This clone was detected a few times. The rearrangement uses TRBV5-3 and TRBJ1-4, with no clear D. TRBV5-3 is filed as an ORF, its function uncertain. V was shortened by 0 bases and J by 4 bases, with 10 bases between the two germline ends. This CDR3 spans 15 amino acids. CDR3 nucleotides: TGTGCCAGAAGCTTGGCCTTAGGCGGTAATGAAAAACTGTTTTTT. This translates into CARSLALGGNEKLFF.

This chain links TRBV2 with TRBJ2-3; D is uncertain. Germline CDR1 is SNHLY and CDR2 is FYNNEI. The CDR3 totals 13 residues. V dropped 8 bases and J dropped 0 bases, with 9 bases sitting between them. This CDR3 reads CASEGRSTDTQYF. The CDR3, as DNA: TGTGCCAGCGAAGGCAGGAGCACAGATACGCAGTATTTT.

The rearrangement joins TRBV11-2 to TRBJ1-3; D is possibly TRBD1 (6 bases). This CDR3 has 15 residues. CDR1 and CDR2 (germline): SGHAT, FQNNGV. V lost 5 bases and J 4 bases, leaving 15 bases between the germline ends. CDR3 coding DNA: TGTGCCAGCAGCCCCCCGGGGGCGGCGGGAAACACCATATATTTT. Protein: CASSPPGAAGNTIYF.

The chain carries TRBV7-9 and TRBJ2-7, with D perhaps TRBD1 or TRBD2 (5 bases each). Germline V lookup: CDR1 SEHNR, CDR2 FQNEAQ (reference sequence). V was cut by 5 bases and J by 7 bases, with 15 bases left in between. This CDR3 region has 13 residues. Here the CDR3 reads CASSRDLPGEQYF. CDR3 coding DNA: TGTGCCAGCAGCCGGGACCTTCCGGGGGAGCAGTACTTC.

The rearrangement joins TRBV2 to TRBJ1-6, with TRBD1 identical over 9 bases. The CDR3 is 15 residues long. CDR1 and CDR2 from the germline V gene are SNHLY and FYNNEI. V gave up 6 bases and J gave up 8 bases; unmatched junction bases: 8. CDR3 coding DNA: TGTGCCAGCAGACCGGGACAGGGTCCCTATTCACCCCTCCACTTT. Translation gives CASRPGQGPYSPLHF.

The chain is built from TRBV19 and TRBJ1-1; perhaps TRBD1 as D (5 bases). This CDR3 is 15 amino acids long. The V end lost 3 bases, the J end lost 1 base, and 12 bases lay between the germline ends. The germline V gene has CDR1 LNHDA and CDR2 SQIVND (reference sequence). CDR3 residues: CASSISAGWNTEAFF. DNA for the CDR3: TGTGCCAGTAGTATCTCGGCAGGGTGGAACACTGAAGCTTTCTTT.

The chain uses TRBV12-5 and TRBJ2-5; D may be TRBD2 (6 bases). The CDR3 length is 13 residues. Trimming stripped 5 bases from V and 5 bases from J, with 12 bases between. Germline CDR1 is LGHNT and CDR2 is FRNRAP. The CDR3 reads CASGPEGLETQYF. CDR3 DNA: TGTGCTAGTGGTCCGGAGGGATTGGAGACCCAGTACTTC.

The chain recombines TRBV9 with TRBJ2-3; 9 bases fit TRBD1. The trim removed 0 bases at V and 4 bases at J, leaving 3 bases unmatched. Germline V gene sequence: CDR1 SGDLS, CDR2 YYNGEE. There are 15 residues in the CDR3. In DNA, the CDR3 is TGTGCCAGCAGCGTAGGACAGGGGGAAGCAGATACGCAGTATTTT. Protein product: CASSVGQGEADTQYF.

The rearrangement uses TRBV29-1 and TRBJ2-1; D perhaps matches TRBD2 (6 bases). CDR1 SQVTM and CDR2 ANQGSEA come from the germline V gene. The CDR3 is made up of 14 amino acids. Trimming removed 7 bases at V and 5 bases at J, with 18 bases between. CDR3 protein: CSAAGQGGHNEQFF. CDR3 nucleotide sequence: TGCAGCGCCGCCGGGCAGGGAGGCCACAATGAGCAGTTCTTC.

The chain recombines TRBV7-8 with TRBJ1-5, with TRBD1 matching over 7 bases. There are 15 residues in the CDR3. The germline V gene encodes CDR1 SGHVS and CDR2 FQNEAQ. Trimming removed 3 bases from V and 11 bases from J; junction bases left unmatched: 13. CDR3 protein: CASSFGQVGTEAQHF. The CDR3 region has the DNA TGTGCCAGCAGCTTTGGACAGGTGGGGACGGAGGCCCAGCATTTT.

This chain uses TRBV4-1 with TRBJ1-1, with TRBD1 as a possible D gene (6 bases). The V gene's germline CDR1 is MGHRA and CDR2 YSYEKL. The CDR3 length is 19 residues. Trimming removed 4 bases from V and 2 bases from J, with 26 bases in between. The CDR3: CASSLIWGLGGSLNTEAFF. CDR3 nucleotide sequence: TGCGCCAGCAGCCTTATCTGGGGACTCGGGGGCAGCCTAAACACTGAAGCTTTCTTT.

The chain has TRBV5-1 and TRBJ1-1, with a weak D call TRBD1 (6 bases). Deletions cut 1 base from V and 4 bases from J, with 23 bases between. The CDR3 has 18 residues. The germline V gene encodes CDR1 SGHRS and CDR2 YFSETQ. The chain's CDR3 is CASSLISISRGAGTEAFF. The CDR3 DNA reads TGCGCCAGCAGCTTGATTTCTATAAGCCGGGGGGCCGGCACTGAAGCTTTCTTT.

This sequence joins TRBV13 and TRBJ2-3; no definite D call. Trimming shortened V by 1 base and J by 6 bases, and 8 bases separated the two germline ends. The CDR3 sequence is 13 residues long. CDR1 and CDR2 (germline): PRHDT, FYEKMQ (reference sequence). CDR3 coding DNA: TGTGCCAGCAGCTTAGACACTGGGGATACGCAGTATTTT. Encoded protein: CASSLDTGDTQYF.

The DNA for the CDR3 is TGTGCCACCCCGGACCGGGACAGGGGAGACTATGGCTACACCTTC. This sequence encodes CATPDRDRGDYGYTF. V and J are TRBV7-9 and TRBJ1-2, with TRBD1 identical over 10 bases. V lost 10 bases and J lost 3; bases outside the gene matches: 11. This CDR3 comprises 15 residues. Looked up from germline, CDR1 is SEHNR and CDR2 is FQNEAQ (reference sequence).

As DNA, the CDR3 is TGTGCCTGGAGTGATCTGGGTGGTGGCTACACCTTC. As protein: CAWSDLGGGYTF. The rearrangement joins TRBV30 to TRBJ1-2; D ambiguous. CDR1 GTSNPN and CDR2 SVGIG come from the germline V gene (reference sequence). Trimming removed 1 base at V and 7 bases at J, with 10 bases between. The CDR3 spans 12 residues.

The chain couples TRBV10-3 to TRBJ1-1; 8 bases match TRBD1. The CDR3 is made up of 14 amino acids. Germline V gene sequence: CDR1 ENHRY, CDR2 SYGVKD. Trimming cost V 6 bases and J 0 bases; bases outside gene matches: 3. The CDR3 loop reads CAIRTGDLNTEAFF. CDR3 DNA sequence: TGTGCCATCAGGACAGGGGACTTGAACACTGAAGCTTTCTTT.

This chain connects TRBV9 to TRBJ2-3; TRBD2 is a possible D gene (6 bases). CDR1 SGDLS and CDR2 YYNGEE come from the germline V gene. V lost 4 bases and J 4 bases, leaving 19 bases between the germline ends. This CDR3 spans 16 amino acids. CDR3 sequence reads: CASSPLALASADTQYF. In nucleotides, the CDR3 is TGTGCCAGCAGCCCCCTAGCGCTAGCCTCCGCAGATACGCAGTATTTT.

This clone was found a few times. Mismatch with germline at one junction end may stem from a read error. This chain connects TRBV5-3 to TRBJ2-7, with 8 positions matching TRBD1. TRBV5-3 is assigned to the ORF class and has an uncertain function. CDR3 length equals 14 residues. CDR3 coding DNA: TGTGCCAGCAGCTTGAGACAGGGGTACTACGAGCAGTACTTC. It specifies CASSLRQGYYEQYF.

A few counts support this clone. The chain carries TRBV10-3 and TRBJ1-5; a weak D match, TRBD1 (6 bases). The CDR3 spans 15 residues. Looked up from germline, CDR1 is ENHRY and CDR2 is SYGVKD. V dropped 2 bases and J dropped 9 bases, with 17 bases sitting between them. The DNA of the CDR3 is TGTGCCATCAGTGAGCTGGTGACAGGAGAGTCGCCCCAGCATTTT. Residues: CAISELVTGESPQHF.